One sample yielded the 7 T cell receptor beta chains listed below, sequenced in a study of blood T cell repertoires in COVID-19. Profiled with immunoSEQ multiplex PCR; TCRdb holds only in-frame clones, not every one. The data contain about 210,000 clones, 65% to 85% of them seen just once; the ten biggest clones take up about 4%. The sequenced sample consisted of PBMCs or T cells enriched from blood (not recorded which). These receptor sequences come from a man aged 30-40 years with acute COVID-19.

V is TRBV6-1 and J is TRBJ1-2, with 11 bases that match TRBD1. The length of the CDR3 is 16 residues. Losses at the gene ends were 2 bases for V and 4 bases for J; bases not matched to a gene: 6. Germline CDR1 and CDR2: MNHNS and SASEGT. In nucleotides, the CDR3 is TGTGCCAGCAGTGAAACATCTGGGACAGGGGGCTATGGCTACACCTTC. It codes for CASSETSGTGGYGYTF.

The V call is TRBV27, the J call TRBJ2-3; TRBD2 aligns across 15 bases. Germline assignment: CDR1 MNHEY and CDR2 SMNVEV (reference sequence). V lost 2 bases, J lost 5 bases, and 2 bases stayed unmatched. The CDR3 has 16 residues. CDR3 in amino acids: CASSLGGLAGGDTQYF. Written as DNA, the CDR3 is TGTGCCAGCAGTTTAGGGGGACTAGCGGGGGGAGATACGCAGTATTTT.

This clone came up once. This chain uses TRBV6-5 with TRBJ1-4; 10 bases fit TRBD1. This CDR3 is built from 14 residues. Germline values: CDR1 MNHEY, CDR2 SVGAGI. V was clipped by 8 bases and J by 5 bases; unmatched bases: 5. The CDR3 reads CASGMGQGNEKLFF. DNA for the CDR3: TGTGCCAGCGGCATGGGACAGGGGAATGAAAAACTGTTTTTT.

This clone was detected only a few times. The V and J genes are TRBV27 and TRBJ1-6; no clear D gene. Germline V gene data show CDR1 as MNHEY and CDR2 as SMNVEV (reference sequence). V shed 3 bases and J shed 4 bases, with 13 bases lying between them. The CDR3 contains 16 residues. The CDR3: CASSFRSGLYNSPLHF. CDR3 nucleotides: TGTGCCAGCAGTTTTCGTAGTGGGCTTTATAATTCACCCCTCCACTTT.

The chain uses TRBV19 and TRBJ1-2, with 10 bases identical to TRBD1. The J segment lost 4 bases and the V segment lost 6 bases, leaving 8 bases of the junction unmatched. From germline, CDR1 is LNHDA and CDR2 SQIVND (reference sequence). This CDR3 spans 15 amino acids. For the CDR3, the DNA is TGTGCCAGTAGAGCTACCGGGACAGGGGTCTATGGCTACACCTTC. This encodes CASRATGTGVYGYTF.

This sequence joins TRBV7-2 and TRBJ1-5; D is undetermined. Trimming pared 3 bases from V and 0 bases from J, leaving 9 bases between. The CDR3 contains 15 residues. Germline CDR1 and CDR2: SGHTA and FQGNSA. The CDR3 reads CASSLGVYSNQPQHF. The CDR3 bases are TGTGCCAGCAGCTTGGGCGTTTATAGCAATCAGCCCCAGCATTTT.

This clone occurred once. The J gene is TRBJ1-5, the V gene TRBV5-5, with TRBD1 as a possible D gene (5 bases). The CDR3 has 15 amino acids. V shed 3 bases and J shed 3 bases, with 13 bases lying between them. Germline V lookup: CDR1 SGHKS, CDR2 YYEKEE (reference sequence). Here the CDR3 reads CASSWAGRNNQPQHF. DNA of the CDR3: TGTGCCAGCAGCTGGGCAGGGCGTAACAATCAGCCCCAGCATTTT.